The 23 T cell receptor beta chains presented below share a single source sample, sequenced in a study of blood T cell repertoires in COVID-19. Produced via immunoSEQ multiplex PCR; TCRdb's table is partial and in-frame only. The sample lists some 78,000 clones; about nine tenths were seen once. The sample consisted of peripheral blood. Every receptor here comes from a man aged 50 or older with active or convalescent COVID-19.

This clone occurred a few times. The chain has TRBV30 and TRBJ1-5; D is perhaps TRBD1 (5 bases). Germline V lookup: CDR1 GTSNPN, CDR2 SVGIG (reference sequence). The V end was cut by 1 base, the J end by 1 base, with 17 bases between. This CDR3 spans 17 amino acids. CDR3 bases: TGTGCCTGGAGTGGGACGGTAGGGGCGAGCAGCAATCAGCCCCAGCATTTT. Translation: CAWSGTVGASSNQPQHF. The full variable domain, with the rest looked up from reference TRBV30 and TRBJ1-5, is SQTIHQWPATLVQPVGSPLSLECTVEGTSNPNLYWYRQAAGRGLQLLFYSVGIGQISSEVPQNLSASRPQDRQFILSSKKLLLSDSGFYLCAWSGTVGASSNQPQHFGDGTRLSIL.

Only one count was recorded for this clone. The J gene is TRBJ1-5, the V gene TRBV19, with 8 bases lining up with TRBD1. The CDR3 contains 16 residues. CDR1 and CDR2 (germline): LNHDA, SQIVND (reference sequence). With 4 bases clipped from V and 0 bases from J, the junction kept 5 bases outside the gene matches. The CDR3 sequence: CASSTGTGYSNQPQHF. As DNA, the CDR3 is TGTGCCAGTAGTACGGGGACAGGCTATAGCAATCAGCCCCAGCATTTT.

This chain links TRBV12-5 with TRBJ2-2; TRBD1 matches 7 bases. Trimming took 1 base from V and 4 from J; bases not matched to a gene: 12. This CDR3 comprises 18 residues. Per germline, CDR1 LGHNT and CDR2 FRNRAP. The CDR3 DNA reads TGTGCTAGTGGTTTGGAAAAAAACAGGGGCGCGAGCACCGGGGAGCTGTTTTTT. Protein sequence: CASGLEKNRGASTGELFF.

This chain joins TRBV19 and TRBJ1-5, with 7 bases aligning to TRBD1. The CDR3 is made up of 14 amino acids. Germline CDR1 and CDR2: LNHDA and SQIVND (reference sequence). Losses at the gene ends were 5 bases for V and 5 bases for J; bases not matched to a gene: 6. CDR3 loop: CASSPITGDQPQHF. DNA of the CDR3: TGTGCCAGTAGTCCTATTACAGGGGATCAGCCCCAGCATTTT. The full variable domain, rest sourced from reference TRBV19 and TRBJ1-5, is DGGITQSPKYLFRKEGQNVTLSCEQNLNHDAMYWYRQDPGQGLRLIYYSQIVNDFQKGDIAEGYSVSREKKESFPLTVTSAQKNPTAFYLCASSPITGDQPQHFGDGTRLSIL.

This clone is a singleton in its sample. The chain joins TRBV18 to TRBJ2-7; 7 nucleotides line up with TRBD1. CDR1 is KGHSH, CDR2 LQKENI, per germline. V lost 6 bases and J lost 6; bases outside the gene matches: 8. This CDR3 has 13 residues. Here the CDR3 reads CASSPGQKSEQYF. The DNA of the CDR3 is TGTGCCAGCTCCCCGGGACAGAAGTCCGAGCAGTACTTC.

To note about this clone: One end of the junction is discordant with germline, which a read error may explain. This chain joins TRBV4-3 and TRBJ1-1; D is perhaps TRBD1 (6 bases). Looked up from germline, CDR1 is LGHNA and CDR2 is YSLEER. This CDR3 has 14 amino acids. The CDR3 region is CASSARGVNSEAFF. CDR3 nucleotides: TGCGCCAGCAGCGCCAGGGGTGTGAACTCTGAAGCTTTCTTT.

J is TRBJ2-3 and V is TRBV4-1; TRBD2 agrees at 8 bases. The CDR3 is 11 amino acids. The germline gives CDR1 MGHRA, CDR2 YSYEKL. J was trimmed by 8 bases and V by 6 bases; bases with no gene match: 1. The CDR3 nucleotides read TGCGCCAGCAGACGGGAGGGTACGCAGTATTTT. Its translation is CASRREGTQYF.

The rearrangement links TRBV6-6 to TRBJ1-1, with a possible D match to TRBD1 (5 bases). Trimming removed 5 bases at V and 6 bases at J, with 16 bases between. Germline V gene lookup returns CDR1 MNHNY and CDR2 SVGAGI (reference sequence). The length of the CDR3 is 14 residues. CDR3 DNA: TGTGCCAGCAGTCAGGCGGGGGGTATCTCTGAAGCTTTCTTT. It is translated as CASSQAGGISEAFF.

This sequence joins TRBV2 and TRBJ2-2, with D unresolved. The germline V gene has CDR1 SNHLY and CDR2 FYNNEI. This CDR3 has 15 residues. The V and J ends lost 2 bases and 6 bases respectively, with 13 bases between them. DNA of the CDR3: TGTGCCAGCAGTGAATTGTCTCTCTTTTCCGGGGAGCTGTTTTTT. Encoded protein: CASSELSLFSGELFF.

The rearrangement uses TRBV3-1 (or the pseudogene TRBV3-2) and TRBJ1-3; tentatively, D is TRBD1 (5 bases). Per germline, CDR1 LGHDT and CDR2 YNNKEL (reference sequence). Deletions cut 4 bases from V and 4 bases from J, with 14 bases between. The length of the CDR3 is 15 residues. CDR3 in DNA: TGTGCCAGCAGCCCGACCCGCGGGGGAGGAAACACCATATATTTT. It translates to CASSPTRGGGNTIYF.

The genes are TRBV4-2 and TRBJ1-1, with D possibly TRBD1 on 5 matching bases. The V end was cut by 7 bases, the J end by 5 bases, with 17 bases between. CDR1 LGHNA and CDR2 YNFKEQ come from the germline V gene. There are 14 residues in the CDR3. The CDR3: CASTLSMGGTEAFF. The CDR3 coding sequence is TGTGCCAGCACACTATCAATGGGGGGAACTGAAGCTTTCTTT.

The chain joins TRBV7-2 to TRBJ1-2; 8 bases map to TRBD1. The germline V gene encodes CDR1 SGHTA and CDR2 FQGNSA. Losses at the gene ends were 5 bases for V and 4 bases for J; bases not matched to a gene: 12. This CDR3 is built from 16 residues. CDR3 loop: CASSDRTGRRTYGYTF. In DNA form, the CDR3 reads TGTGCCAGCAGCGATAGGACAGGGCGCCGTACCTATGGCTACACCTTC.

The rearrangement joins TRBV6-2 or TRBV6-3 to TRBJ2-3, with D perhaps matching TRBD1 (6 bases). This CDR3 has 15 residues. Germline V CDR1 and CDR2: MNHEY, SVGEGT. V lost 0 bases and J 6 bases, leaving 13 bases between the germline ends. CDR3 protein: CASSYSSQGRDTQYF. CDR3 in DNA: TGTGCCAGCAGTTACTCGTCACAGGGCCGCGATACGCAGTATTTT.

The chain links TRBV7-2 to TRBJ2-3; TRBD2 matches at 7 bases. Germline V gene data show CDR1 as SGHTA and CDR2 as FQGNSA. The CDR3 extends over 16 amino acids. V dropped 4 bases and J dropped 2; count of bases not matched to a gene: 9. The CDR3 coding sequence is TGTGCCAGCAGCTCCAGCTGGCGGGGGTCCACAGATACGCAGTATTTT. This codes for CASSSSWRGSTDTQYF.

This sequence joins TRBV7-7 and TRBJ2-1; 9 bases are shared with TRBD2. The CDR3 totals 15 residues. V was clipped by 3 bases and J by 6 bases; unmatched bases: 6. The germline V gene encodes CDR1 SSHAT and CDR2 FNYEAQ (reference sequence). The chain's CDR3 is CASSFGAGGGNEQFF. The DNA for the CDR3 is TGTGCCAGCAGCTTTGGAGCGGGGGGAGGCAATGAGCAGTTCTTC.

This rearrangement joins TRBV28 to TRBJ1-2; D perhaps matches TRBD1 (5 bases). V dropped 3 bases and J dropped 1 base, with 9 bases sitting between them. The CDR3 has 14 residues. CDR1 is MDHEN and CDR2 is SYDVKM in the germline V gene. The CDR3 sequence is CASSFPGHNYGYTF. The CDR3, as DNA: TGTGCCAGCAGTTTCCCAGGGCATAACTATGGCTACACCTTC.

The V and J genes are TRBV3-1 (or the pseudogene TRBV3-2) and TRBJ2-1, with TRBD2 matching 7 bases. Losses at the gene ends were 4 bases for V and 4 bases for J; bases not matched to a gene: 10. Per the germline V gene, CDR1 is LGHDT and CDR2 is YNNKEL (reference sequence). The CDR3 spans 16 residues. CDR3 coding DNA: TGTGCCAGCAGCCTCCTGGGGCTAGCGGATTACAATGAGCAGTTCTTC. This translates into CASSLLGLADYNEQFF.

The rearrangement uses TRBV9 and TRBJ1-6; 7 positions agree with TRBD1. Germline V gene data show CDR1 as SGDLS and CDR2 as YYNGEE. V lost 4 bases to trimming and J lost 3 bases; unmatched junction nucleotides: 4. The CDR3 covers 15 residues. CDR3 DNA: TGTGCCAGCAGCCTGGGGACAGTCTATAATTCACCCCTCCACTTT. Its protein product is CASSLGTVYNSPLHF.

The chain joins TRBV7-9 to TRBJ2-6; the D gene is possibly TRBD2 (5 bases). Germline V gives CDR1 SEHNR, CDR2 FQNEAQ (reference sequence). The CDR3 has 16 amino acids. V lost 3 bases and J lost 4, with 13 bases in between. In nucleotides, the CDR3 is TGTGCCAGCAGCTTTAGGGTGGGAGCCGGGGCCAACGTCCTGACTTTC. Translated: CASSFRVGAGANVLTF. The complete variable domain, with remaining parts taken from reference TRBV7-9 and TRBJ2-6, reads DTGVSQNPRHKITKRGQNVTFRCDPISEHNRLYWYRQTLGQGPEFLTYFQNEAQLEKSRLLSDRFSAERPKGSFSTLEIQRTEQGDSAMYLCASSFRVGAGANVLTFGAGSRLTVL.

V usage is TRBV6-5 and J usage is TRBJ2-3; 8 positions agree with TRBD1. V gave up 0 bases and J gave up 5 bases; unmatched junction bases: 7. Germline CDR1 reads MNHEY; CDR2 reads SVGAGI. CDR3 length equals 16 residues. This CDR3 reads CASSYSIVQGGDTQYF. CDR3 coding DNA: TGTGCCAGCAGTTACTCCATCGTACAGGGGGGAGATACGCAGTATTTT.

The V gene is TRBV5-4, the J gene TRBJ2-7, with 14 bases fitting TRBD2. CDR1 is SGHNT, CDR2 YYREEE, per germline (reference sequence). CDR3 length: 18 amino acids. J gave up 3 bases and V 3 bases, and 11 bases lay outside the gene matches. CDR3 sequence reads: CASSSPGLAGETGYEQYF. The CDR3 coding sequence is TGTGCCAGCAGCTCCCCGGGACTAGCGGGAGAAACCGGCTACGAGCAGTACTTC.

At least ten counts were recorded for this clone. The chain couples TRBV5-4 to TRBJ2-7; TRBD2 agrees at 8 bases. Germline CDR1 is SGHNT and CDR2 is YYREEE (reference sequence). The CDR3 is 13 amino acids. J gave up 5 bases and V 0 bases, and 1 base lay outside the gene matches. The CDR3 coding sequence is TGTGCCAGCAGCTTGGGGGGACTAGACGAGCAGTACTTC. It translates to CASSLGGLDEQYF.

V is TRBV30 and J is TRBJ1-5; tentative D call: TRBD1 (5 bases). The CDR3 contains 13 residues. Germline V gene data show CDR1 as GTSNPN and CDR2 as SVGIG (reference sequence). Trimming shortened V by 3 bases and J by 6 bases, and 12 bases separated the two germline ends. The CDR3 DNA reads TGTGCCTGGAGCGGGGGGGGAGGTCAGCCCCAGCATTTT. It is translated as CAWSGGGGQPQHF.